A few counts support the clone carrying this TCR beta chain. What it binds is not known. A 5'RACE template-switching step, the method used to make TCR cDNA, added a universal primer site and UMIs. TCRdb re-analysed the 5' RACE reads in MiXCR, keeping a single row per CDR3 protein. The sample has hundreds of thousands of distinct CDR3 sequences; roughly 8.6% are singletons. This entry comes from a study of T cells after yellow fever vaccination. On the study more broadly: Some fractions had low cell numbers, and these were prepared with SMART-Seq v4 Ultra Low Input.

J lost 0 bases, V lost 4 bases, and 7 bases had no gene match. This CDR3 is built from 15 residues. Germline V gene data show CDR1 as DFQATT and CDR2 as SNEGSKA (reference sequence). Study-wide results and limits: A small proportion of clonotypes was detected in both the CD4 and CD8 compartments. Reappearance after the booster was seen for most primary-vaccination clones, at roughly 96% CD4 and 70% to 90% CD8.

Source: PBMCs, taken 35 to 50 days after the first yellow fever vaccination. The TCR originated in a man younger than 35 who received the YFV17D yellow fever vaccine. This chain connects TRBV20-1 to TRBJ2-3, with TRBD2 matching over 7 bases. The CDR3 loop reads CSATRAGTSTDTQYF. For the CDR3, the DNA is TGCAGTGCTACAAGAGCGGGGACTAGCACAGATACGCAGTATTTT.